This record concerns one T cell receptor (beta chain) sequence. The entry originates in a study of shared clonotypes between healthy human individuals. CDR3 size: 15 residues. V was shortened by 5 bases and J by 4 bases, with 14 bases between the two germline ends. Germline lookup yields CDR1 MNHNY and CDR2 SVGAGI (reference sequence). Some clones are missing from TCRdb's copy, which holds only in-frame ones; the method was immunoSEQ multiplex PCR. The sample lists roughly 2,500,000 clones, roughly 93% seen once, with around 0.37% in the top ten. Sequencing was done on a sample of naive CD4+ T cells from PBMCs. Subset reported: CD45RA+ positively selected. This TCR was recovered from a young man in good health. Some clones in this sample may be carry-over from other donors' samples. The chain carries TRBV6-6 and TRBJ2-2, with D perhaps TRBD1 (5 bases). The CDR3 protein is CASSRETGRTGELFF. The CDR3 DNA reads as TGTGCCAGCAGTAGGGAAACAGGACGCACCGGGGAGCTGTTTTTT.